These T cell receptor beta chains were read from a single sample in a study of shared clonotypes between healthy human individuals. TCRdb keeps only in-frame clones here, not all; method: immunoSEQ multiplex PCR. The table shows about 600,000 clones, with about 96% occurring only once. Sequences were obtained from naive CD4+ T cells sorted from blood. The receptors originated from a woman under 40 in good health. Each CDR3 is given with its conserved first and last residue. A D gene is named only where the DNA matches it firmly. The size field is filled for only some rows; it gives once, few, many or a size class.

j_call d_call clone_size v_call cdr3_nt cdr3_aa
TRBJ1-1 TRBD1 - TRBV19 TGTGCCAGCCAACAGGGGATCAACACTGAAGCTTTCTTT CASQQGINTEAFF
TRBJ2-2 - - TRBV5-1 TGCGCCAGCCGATCTAGCGTCTCGACCACCGGGGAGCTGTTTTTT CASRSSVSTTGELFF
TRBJ2-1 - - TRBV10-3 TGTGCCATTAAGGGGTTTACTGCCACCCATGAGCAGTTCTTC CAIKGFTATHEQFF
TRBJ1-4 - - TRBV7-9 TGTGCCAGCAGCTTATTTACTGAAAAACTGTTTTTT CASSLFTEKLFF
TRBJ1-5 TRBD1 - TRBV28 TGTGCCAGCAGTTCCTCCGGGACAGGGTGGTATAGCAATCAGCCCCAGCATTTT CASSSSGTGWYSNQPQHF
TRBJ2-2 - once TRBV7-2 TGTGCCAGCAGCTTACAAGCCAACACCGGGGAGCTGTTTTTT CASSLQANTGELFF
TRBJ2-7 TRBD2 once TRBV7-9 TGTGCCAGCAGCCCGTCGGGACTAGCGGGAATTTACGAGCAGTACTTC CASSPSGLAGIYEQYF
TRBJ2-2 TRBD1 - TRBV5-1 TGCGCCAGCAGCTGGACAGGGGCAAACACCGGGGAGCTGTTTTTT CASSWTGANTGELFF
TRBJ1-1 - once TRBV28 TGTGCCAGCAGACCGACGGTGAACACTGAAGCTTTCTTT CASRPTVNTEAFF
TRBJ2-2 TRBD2 - TRBV30 TGTGCCTGGACCGAAAACCCCGGGGGGTCGACCGGGGAGCTGTTTTTT CAWTENPGGSTGELFF
TRBJ2-7 - - TRBV28 TGTGCCGGAGGACAGCTCTCCGAGCAGTACTTC CAGGQLSEQYF
TRBJ2-1 - - TRBV7-9 TGTGCCAGCAGCCTAAGCGGAGGGTCCTACAATGAGCAGTTCTTC CASSLSGGSYNEQFF
TRBJ2-1 TRBD2 once TRBV28 TGTGCCAGCAGTTCCCCCCAGCTAGCGGGGCCAAATGAGCAGTTCTTC CASSSPQLAGPNEQFF
TRBJ1-3 - few TRBV28 TGTGCCAGCACCACCGGACAGTTTTTTGGAAACACCATATATTTT CASTTGQFFGNTIYF
TRBJ1-4 - - TRBV5-4 TGTGCCAGCAGCGTTTTCAGGGTCGGTAATGAAAAACTGTTTTTT CASSVFRVGNEKLFF
TRBJ2-3 - - TRBV5-1 TGCGCCAGCAGCTTCGCAGCCACAGATACGCAGTATTTT CASSFAATDTQYF
TRBJ2-1 TRBD1 - TRBV28 TGTGCCAGCGACAGGGGATTACTAAATGAGCAGTTCTTC CASDRGLLNEQFF
TRBJ1-2 - once TRBV6-5 TGTGCCAGCAGTTACTTCCTATCGCAGGGCTACACCTTC CASSYFLSQGYTF
TRBJ1-1 - - TRBV7-8 TGTGCCAGCAGCTTACGCCCCAACACTGAAGCTTTCTTT CASSLRPNTEAFF
TRBJ2-1 - - TRBV19 TGTGCCAGTAGGGGGGAGGTCTTAGACAATGAGCAGTTCTTC CASRGEVLDNEQFF
TRBJ1-2 - once TRBV7-2 TGTGCCAGCAGCTTAGAACCTACAGCCTATGGCTACACCTTC CASSLEPTAYGYTF
TRBJ1-1 - - TRBV18 TGTGCCAGCTCACCTTCCGGGGCTAGCACTGAAGCTTTCTTT CASSPSGASTEAFF
TRBJ1-2 - once TRBV5-1 TGCGCCAGCAGCCAAACAGGGTCTCTTGGCTACACCTTC CASSQTGSLGYTF
TRBJ2-7 - - TRBV18 TGTGCCAGCTCACCACGGACCGCCAATCACGAGCAGTACTTC CASSPRTANHEQYF
TRBJ1-4 - - TRBV7-9 TGTGCCAGCAGCTTAGCAGCGGGGGTTAATGAAAAACTGTTTTTT CASSLAAGVNEKLFF
TRBJ1-6 - - TRBV6-5 TGTGCCAGCAGTTACGTAACGGACCTTAATTCACCCCTCCACTTT CASSYVTDLNSPLHF
TRBJ1-1 TRBD1 - TRBV2 TGTGCCAGCAGTGAAGACAGGGGGCCTGGGAACACTGAAGCTTTCTTT CASSEDRGPGNTEAFF
TRBJ2-3 - - TRBV28 TGTGCCAGCAGCCTCGGCAGCGGGCCGCAGTATTTT CASSLGSGPQYF
TRBJ2-7 TRBD2 - TRBV27 TGTGCCAGCAGTTTACGGAGACTAGCGTTGAGCTCCTACGAGCAGTACTTC CASSLRRLALSSYEQYF
TRBJ2-5 - once TRBV5-1 TGCGCCAGCAGCTTGGGGTCGGGGTCCGAGACCCAGTACTTC CASSLGSGSETQYF
TRBJ2-7 - - TRBV11-1 TGTGCCAGCAGCCCGTGGGGTGGGGGCTACGAGCAGTACTTC CASSPWGGGYEQYF
TRBJ2-5 - - TRBV18 TGTGCCAGCTCACCCCCGGGACTCCAAGAGACCCAGTACTTC CASSPPGLQETQYF
TRBJ1-5 - - TRBV27 TGTGCCAGCAGCTCTGAATTCGGACGTGGGCGATTACCCCAGCATTTT CASSSEFGRGRLPQHF
TRBJ2-7 - - TRBV7-2 TGTGCCAGCAGCCCCACGGGGGTAGCGGTAACCTACGAGCAGTACTTC CASSPTGVAVTYEQYF
TRBJ2-7 - once TRBV11-2 TGTGCCAGCAGCTTGATCCGGGGTTGGCCCGAGCAGTACTTC CASSLIRGWPEQYF
TRBJ2-3 - - TRBV5-1 TGCGCCAGCAGCTTGGCGGGTCAGGGTGGAGATACGCAGTATTTT CASSLAGQGGDTQYF
TRBJ2-2 TRBD2 once TRBV5-1 TGCGCCAGCAGCGTTAGCGGGAGCCTAGACACCGGGGAGCTGTTTTTT CASSVSGSLDTGELFF
TRBJ2-7 - - TRBV5-6 TGTGCCAGCAGCTTGGGGCTAGCCGATTCCTACGAGCAGTACTTC CASSLGLADSYEQYF